The subject of this entry is one T cell receptor beta chain. Profiling relied on immunoSEQ multiplex PCR, and the TCRdb table lists in-frame clones only, not all of them. The sample holds 50,000 or so clones, about 90% seen once. Thawed PBMCs were FACS-sorted into unstimulated CD4+CD25+CD127- regulatory T cells, CD4+CD25- non-regulatory cells, CD4 and CD8 cells. The data were taken from a study of Tregs in tolerant kidney transplant recipients. Germline CDR1 is SGHTA and CDR2 is FQGTGA. V was clipped by 0 bases and J by 6 bases, with 12 bases between them. The CDR3 runs to 15 residues. This TCR derives from a human donor in good health. What was sequenced was Tregs from blood. The chain employs TRBV7-3 and TRBJ2-1; D tentatively fits TRBD1 or TRBD2 (5 bases each). The CDR3 nucleotides are TGTGCCAGCAGCTTAACCAGGGACGAGGTCAATGAGCAGTTCTTC. It codes for CASSLTRDEVNEQFF.